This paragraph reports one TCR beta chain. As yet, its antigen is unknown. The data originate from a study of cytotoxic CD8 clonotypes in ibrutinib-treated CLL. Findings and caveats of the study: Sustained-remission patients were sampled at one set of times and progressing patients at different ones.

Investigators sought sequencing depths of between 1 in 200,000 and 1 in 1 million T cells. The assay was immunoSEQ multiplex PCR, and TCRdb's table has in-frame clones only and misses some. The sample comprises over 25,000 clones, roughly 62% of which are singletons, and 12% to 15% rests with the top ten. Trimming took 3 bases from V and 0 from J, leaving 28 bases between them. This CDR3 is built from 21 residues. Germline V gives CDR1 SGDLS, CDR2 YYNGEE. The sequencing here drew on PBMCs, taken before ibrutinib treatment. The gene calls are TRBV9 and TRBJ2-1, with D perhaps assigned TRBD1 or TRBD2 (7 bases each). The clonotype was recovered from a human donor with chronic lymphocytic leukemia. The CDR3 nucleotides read TGTGCCAGCAGCGCAAATAAGGGAGGGGGCGCCCCTAGAAGCTCCTACAATGAGCAGTTCTTC. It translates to CASSANKGGGAPRSSYNEQFF.